The clone carrying this T cell receptor (beta chain) has at least ten counts. The time point is: newly diagnosed GD, antithyroid drugs for less than 3 months. Extracted PBMC RNA gave rise to the TCR library. This entry comes from a study of regulatory T cells in long-lasting Graves disease. To make TCR beta libraries, researchers used iRepertoire HTBI primers and Arm-PCR of CDR3 regions. TCRdb re-analysed the multiplex PCR reads in MiXCR, keeping a single row per CDR3 protein. The table records about 520,000 distinct CDR3 sequences, about 12% of them present only once. The V and J ends lost 2 bases and 0 bases, in that order; junction bases with no gene match: 9. The CDR3 covers 16 residues. Germline V gives CDR1 GTSNPN, CDR2 SVGIG (reference sequence). In addition, the sample was reused for a study of T cells in Graves' hyperthyroidism and ophthalmopathy. According to that study: Lactation, pregnancy, other autoimmune disease or uncontrolled infection excluded patients.

The sequenced sample was peripheral blood mononuclear cells (PBMCs), obtained at new diagnosis, from a patient treated with antithyroid drugs. V and J are TRBV30 and TRBJ1-1, with 7 bases matching TRBD1. The source is a woman between 25 and 40 years old with Graves disease. CDR3 in amino acids: CAWSKEGAGVNTEAFF. As DNA, the CDR3 is TGTGCCTGGAGTAAAGAGGGGGCCGGGGTGAACACTGAAGCTTTCTTT.